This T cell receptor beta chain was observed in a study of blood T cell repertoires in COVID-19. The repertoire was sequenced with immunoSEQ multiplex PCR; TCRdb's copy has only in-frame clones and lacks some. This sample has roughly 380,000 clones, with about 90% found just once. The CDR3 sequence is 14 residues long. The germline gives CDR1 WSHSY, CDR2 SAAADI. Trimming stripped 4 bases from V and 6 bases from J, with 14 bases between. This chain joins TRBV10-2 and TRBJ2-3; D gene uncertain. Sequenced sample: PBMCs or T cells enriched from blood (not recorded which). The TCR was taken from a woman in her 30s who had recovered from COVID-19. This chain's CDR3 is CASSAEPSSDTQYF. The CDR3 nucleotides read TGCGCCAGCAGTGCGGAGCCATCCTCGGATACGCAGTATTTT.